These 15 T cell receptor beta chains share one sample of origin, sequenced in a study of spatial heterogeneity in lung cancer. Time point denoted: sample taken at primary tumor resection. TCRdb ran MiXCR on the 5' RACE reads and lists one entry per CDR3 protein. The sample records around 10,000 distinct CDR3 sequences, about 4% being singletons. The specimen was PBMCs, collected at surgery. The receptors shown here come from a female donor with early-stage non-small cell lung cancer.

Many counts were recorded for this clonotype. The chain couples TRBV5-1 to TRBJ2-6; D is ambiguous. Germline V gene sequence: CDR1 SGHRS, CDR2 YFSETQ. This CDR3 has 18 residues. Trimming left V 0 bases short and J 0 bases short, with 13 bases between. The CDR3 spells CASSLAGGFGSGANVLTF. Here the CDR3 DNA reads TGCGCCAGCAGCTTGGCTGGTGGATTTGGCTCTGGGGCCAACGTCCTGACTTTC.

This clonotype was observed many times. The chain has TRBV12-3 or TRBV12-4 and TRBJ2-7; no definite D call. This CDR3 has 14 residues. The V gene lost 7 bases and the J gene lost 2 bases, with 15 bases spanning the gap. This chain's CDR3 is CASTPKDPPYEQYF. DNA for the CDR3: TGTGCCAGCACACCGAAGGACCCCCCCTACGAGCAGTACTTC.

This clonotype was recorded many times. The chain joins TRBV7-2 to TRBJ2-1, with 9 bases matching TRBD2. The CDR3 contains 13 residues. CDR1 is SGHTA and CDR2 is FQGNSA in the germline V gene. Trimming took 7 bases from V and 4 from J; bases not matched to a gene: 2. The CDR3 is CASKTSGYNEQFF. The CDR3, as DNA: TGTGCCAGCAAGACTAGCGGATACAATGAGCAGTTCTTC.

Ten or more counts support this clonotype. The gene calls are TRBV28 and TRBJ2-5, with D hard to call. Germline assignment: CDR1 MDHEN and CDR2 SYDVKM. Deletions cut 3 bases from V and 7 bases from J, with 6 bases between. The CDR3 has 11 residues. CDR3 bases: TGTGCCAGCAGTTTGGCAGGGACCCAGTACTTC. Its translation is CASSLAGTQYF. Full variable domain (outside the CDR3, taken from reference TRBV28 and TRBJ2-5): DVKVTQSSRYLVKRTGEKVFLECVQDMDHENMFWYRQDPGLGLRLIYFSYDVKMKEKGDIPEGYSVSREKKERFSLILESASTNQTSMYLCASSLAGTQYFGPGTRLLVL.

Ten or more counts support this clonotype. The chain joins TRBV27 to TRBJ2-5; a weak D match, TRBD2 (5 bases). The V gene lost 4 bases and the J gene lost 3 bases, with 9 bases spanning the gap. CDR1 MNHEY and CDR2 SMNVEV come from the germline V gene (reference sequence). The CDR3 extends over 13 amino acids. DNA of the CDR3: TGTGCCAGCAGTTCCGACGGGGAAGAGACCCAGTACTTC. It yields the protein CASSSDGEETQYF.

This clonotype was detected many times. The CDR3 DNA reads TGTGCCAGCAGCTTAGGCAATCAGCCCCAGCATTTT. Translated: CASSLGNQPQHF. The chain uses TRBV7-9 and TRBJ1-5; D remains ambiguous. This CDR3 region has 12 residues. V gave up 1 base and J gave up 2 bases, with 0 bases separating them. Germline values: CDR1 SEHNR, CDR2 FQNEAQ (reference sequence).

This clonotype was found many times. The chain has TRBV20-1 and TRBJ2-3; D not resolved. The CDR3 is 14 amino acids. Germline V gene data show CDR1 as DFQATT and CDR2 as SNEGSKA (reference sequence). Between the trimmed V and J ends, which lost 3 bases and 2 bases, there was a span of 12 bases. The CDR3 protein is CSARPLRTTDTQYF. DNA for the CDR3: TGCAGTGCTAGGCCACTACGAACCACAGATACGCAGTATTTT.

This clonotype was counted only a few times. The CDR3 region is CASSQVNGELFF. CDR3 coding DNA: TGTGCCAGCAGCCAAGTTAACGGGGAGCTGTTTTTT. The chain joins TRBV3-1 to TRBJ2-2; D remains ambiguous. V was shortened by 1 base and J by 7 bases, with 4 bases between the two germline ends. The CDR3 runs to 12 residues. Germline assignment: CDR1 LGHDT and CDR2 YNNKEL (reference sequence).

This clonotype has a count of ten or more. The chain links TRBV7-2 to TRBJ2-1; 9 bases line up with TRBD2. This CDR3 has 14 residues. Germline lookup yields CDR1 SGHTA and CDR2 FQGNSA. Trimming took 4 bases from V and 10 from J; bases not matched to a gene: 8. In DNA form, the CDR3 reads TGTGCCAGCAGCTCCCCTTCGCGGGGGGGGGAGCAGTTCTTC. Translation: CASSSPSRGGEQFF. Combining the CDR3 with reference TRBV7-2 and TRBJ2-1 gives the whole variable domain GAGVSQSPSNKVTEKGKDVELRCDPISGHTALYWYRQSLGQGLEFLIYFQGNSAPDKSGLPSDRFSAERTGGSVSTLTIQRTQQEDSAVYLCASSSPSRGGEQFFGPGTRLTVL.

This clonotype was seen many times. The chain carries TRBV5-5 and TRBJ2-5; 9 nucleotides align to TRBD1. Germline CDR1 is SGHKS and CDR2 is YYEKEE (reference sequence). V gave up 4 bases and J gave up 1 base; unmatched junction bases: 2. The CDR3 is made up of 14 amino acids. The CDR3 protein is CASSQGQGQETQYF. Here the CDR3 DNA reads TGTGCCAGCAGCCAGGGACAGGGCCAAGAGACCCAGTACTTC.

This clonotype appeared many times. The gene calls are TRBV2 and TRBJ1-2, with D possibly being TRBD1 (6 bases). The CDR3 sequence is 13 residues long. Germline V lookup: CDR1 SNHLY, CDR2 FYNNEI. V was shortened by 7 bases and J by 7 bases, with 16 bases between the two germline ends. The CDR3: CASISGGAGGYTF. The CDR3 DNA sequence: TGTGCCAGCATCTCGGGGGGCGCAGGTGGCTACACCTTC.

This clonotype was seen many times. The chain joins TRBV5-1 to TRBJ2-7; 8 nucleotides agree with TRBD1. In germline, CDR1 is SGHRS, CDR2 YFSETQ. The CDR3 is made up of 14 amino acids. J was trimmed by 6 bases and V by 3 bases; bases with no gene match: 8. CDR3 residues: CASSSLGQGGEQYF. In DNA form, the CDR3 reads TGCGCCAGCAGCTCTCTTGGACAGGGAGGCGAGCAGTACTTC.

This clonotype was seen at least ten times. The rearrangement uses TRBV7-9 and TRBJ2-1, with a tentative D call TRBD2 (6 bases). Between the trimmed V and J ends, which lost 3 bases and 8 bases, there was a span of 17 bases. Germline values: CDR1 SEHNR, CDR2 FQNEAQ (reference sequence). The CDR3 runs to 15 residues. The CDR3 protein is CASSFQTRSVHEQFF. The CDR3, as DNA: TGTGCCAGCAGCTTTCAGACTAGGTCTGTTCATGAGCAGTTCTTC.

This clonotype showed up many times. The genes are TRBV20-1 and TRBJ1-1; TRBD1 matches at 9 bases. The trim removed 3 bases at V and 4 bases at J, leaving 0 bases unmatched. The CDR3 is 12 amino acids. From germline, CDR1 is DFQATT and CDR2 SNEGSKA (reference sequence). In DNA form, the CDR3 reads TGCAGTGCTAGGACAGGGGGCACTGAAGCTTTCTTT. As protein: CSARTGGTEAFF.

This clonotype has at least ten counts. V usage is TRBV27 and J usage is TRBJ2-1; TRBD2 aligns across 8 bases. Trimming removed 3 bases from V and 6 bases from J; junction bases left unmatched: 7. Germline V gene sequence: CDR1 MNHEY, CDR2 SMNVEV (reference sequence). This CDR3 spans 15 amino acids. The CDR3, as DNA: TGTGCCAGCAGTTTTACCAGCGGGAGCGGCAATGAGCAGTTCTTC. Translation: CASSFTSGSGNEQFF.